These 26 T cell receptor beta chains were sequenced from one sample in a study of blood T cell repertoires in COVID-19. Profiled with immunoSEQ multiplex PCR; TCRdb holds only in-frame clones, not every one. The sample consists of fewer than 400,000 clones, approximately 91% of them appearing once. Sequenced material: PBMCs or T cells enriched from blood (not recorded which). Receptors were obtained from a woman in her thirties who had been exposed to COVID-19.

The chain is built from TRBV7-3 and TRBJ1-2, with 8 bases aligning to TRBD1. CDR3 length: 14 residues. V shed 4 bases, J shed 5 bases, and the junction held 6 bases outside the gene matches. Germline CDR1 and CDR2: SGHTA and FQGTGA. In DNA form, the CDR3 reads TGTGCCAGCAGCTCCGGACAGGGTGAATATGGCTACACCTTC. Protein sequence: CASSSGQGEYGYTF.

This clone appeared a single time. The V call is TRBV4-1, the J call TRBJ2-1, with D uncertain. The CDR3 covers 15 residues. The germline CDR1 and CDR2 sequences are MGHRA and YSYEKL. Trimming pared 4 bases from V and 0 bases from J, leaving 10 bases between. In DNA, the CDR3 is TGCGCCAGCAGCCCGACTTCGAGCTCCTACAATGAGCAGTTCTTC. Translating gives CASSPTSSSYNEQFF.

The chain has TRBV2 and TRBJ1-1, with D unclear. The length of the CDR3 is 12 residues. V was pared by 3 bases and J by 5 bases, with 7 bases between. CDR1 and CDR2 from the germline V gene are SNHLY and FYNNEI. CDR3 bases: TGTGCCAGCAGTGATTCGGGAACTGAAGCTTTCTTT. This encodes CASSDSGTEAFF.

This clone was detected only a few times. The V and J genes are TRBV6-5 and TRBJ2-1; D remains ambiguous. Germline V gene sequence: CDR1 MNHEY, CDR2 SVGAGI. There are 15 residues in the CDR3. V was shortened by 4 bases and J by 5 bases, with 15 bases between the two germline ends. The CDR3 reads CASSLSWAVNNEQFF. CDR3 DNA sequence: TGTGCCAGCAGTTTGTCGTGGGCAGTTAACAATGAGCAGTTCTTC.

The chain carries TRBV5-1 and TRBJ2-1; TRBD1 matches at 8 bases. Germline V gene sequence: CDR1 SGHRS, CDR2 YFSETQ. The V gene end was trimmed by 2 bases and the J gene end by 7 bases; junction bases not matched to a gene: 8. The CDR3 extends over 15 amino acids. The CDR3 DNA reads TGCGCCAGCAGCTTCAGGGGGCTCTCTAAGAATGAGCAGTTCTTC. Protein sequence: CASSFRGLSKNEQFF.

This clone has a handful of counts. The V gene is TRBV9, the J gene TRBJ1-3; a weak D match, TRBD1 (5 bases). The V and J ends lost 3 bases and 2 bases respectively, with 9 bases between them. The CDR3 runs 14 residues. Germline CDR1 SGDLS, CDR2 YYNGEE. The CDR3 reads CASSAPDTGNTIYF. The CDR3 DNA follows: TGTGCCAGCAGCGCCCCGGACACTGGAAACACCATATATTTT.

The genes are TRBV6-4 and TRBJ1-2, with unresolved D. V lost 4 bases and J 4 bases, leaving 22 bases between the germline ends. From germline, CDR1 is MRHNA and CDR2 SNTAGT. CDR3 length equals 17 residues. This CDR3 reads CASSAPRDRGIPYGYTF. The CDR3 DNA is TGTGCCAGCAGTGCCCCGAGGGATAGAGGGATCCCCTATGGCTACACCTTC.

The chain couples TRBV7-8 to TRBJ1-5, with 9 bases matching TRBD1. CDR3 size: 16 residues. The germline CDR1 and CDR2 sequences are SGHVS and FQNEAQ. V lost 5 bases and J lost 2; bases outside the gene matches: 7. The DNA of the CDR3 is TGTGCCAGCAGCACACAGGGGGCGTTGGGCAATCAGCCCCAGCATTTT. Residues: CASSTQGALGNQPQHF.

The rearrangement joins TRBV12-3 or TRBV12-4 to TRBJ1-2; perhaps TRBD1 as D (5 bases). This CDR3 is 12 amino acids long. Trimming cost V 5 bases and J 8 bases, with 12 bases left between them. CDR3: CASSTGSKGYTF. The CDR3 coding sequence is TGTGCCAGCAGTACAGGATCTAAAGGCTACACCTTC.

The rearrangement uses TRBV5-4 and TRBJ1-2; TRBD1 is a possible D gene (6 bases). This CDR3 is 13 amino acids long. Germline V gene sequence: CDR1 SGHNT, CDR2 YYREEE (reference sequence). Trimming shortened V by 0 bases and J by 8 bases, and 11 bases separated the two germline ends. CDR3 loop: CASSLGSGEGYTF. The DNA of the CDR3 is TGTGCCAGCAGCTTGGGGTCAGGGGAGGGCTACACCTTC.

The rearrangement joins TRBV27 to TRBJ2-1, with TRBD1 matching 8 bases. The germline gives CDR1 MNHEY, CDR2 SMNVEV (reference sequence). The length of the CDR3 is 14 residues. The trim removed 4 bases at V and 1 base at J, leaving 0 bases unmatched. As DNA, the CDR3 is TGTGCCAGCAGTTACAGGGGGTCCTACAATGAGCAGTTCTTC. The encoded protein is CASSYRGSYNEQFF.

The V and J genes are TRBV5-1 and TRBJ2-3; tentative D call: TRBD2 (7 bases). From germline, CDR1 is SGHRS and CDR2 YFSETQ. Deletions cut 0 bases from V and 2 bases from J, with 13 bases between. The CDR3 runs 16 residues. CDR3 loop: CASSLGGGGPTDTQYF. The CDR3 DNA reads as TGCGCCAGCAGCTTGGGAGGGGGGGGCCCCACAGATACGCAGTATTTT.

The chain has TRBV19 and TRBJ1-2, with a possible D match to TRBD1 (6 bases). Germline CDR1 and CDR2: LNHDA and SQIVND (reference sequence). V was trimmed by 4 bases and J by 5 bases, leaving 11 bases between them. This CDR3 spans 13 amino acids. CDR3 protein: CASSTGQGYGYTF. In nucleotides, the CDR3 is TGTGCCAGTAGTACGGGACAAGGTTATGGCTACACCTTC.

CDR3 bases: TGTGCCAGCAGCTCTAGACGGAACCAAGAGACCCAGTACTTC. Its translation is CASSSRRNQETQYF. The gene calls are TRBV7-8 and TRBJ2-5, with D uncertain. CDR1 and CDR2 from the germline V gene are SGHVS and FQNEAQ. V lost 4 bases and J 0 bases, leaving 9 bases between the germline ends. CDR3 length: 14 residues. The whole variable domain, filled in from reference TRBV7-8 and TRBJ2-5, reads GAGVSQSPRYKVAKRGQDVALRCDPISGHVSLFWYQQALGQGPEFLTYFQNEAQLDKSGLPSDRFFAERPEGSVSTLKIQRTQQEDSAVYLCASSSRRNQETQYFGPGTRLLVL.

The chain combines TRBV5-4 with TRBJ1-6, with D maybe TRBD1 (5 bases). V lost 0 bases to trimming and J lost 5 bases, with 9 bases between them. This CDR3 has 15 amino acids. Germline V gene lookup returns CDR1 SGHNT and CDR2 YYREEE (reference sequence). CDR3: CASSLEGANNSPLHF. For the CDR3, the DNA is TGTGCCAGCAGCTTGGAAGGGGCCAATAATTCACCCCTCCACTTT.

The chain has TRBV7-3 and TRBJ1-2; no clear D gene. In germline, CDR1 is SGHTA, CDR2 FQGTGA. V shed 4 bases and J shed 4 bases, with 22 bases lying between them. CDR3 size: 17 residues. Written as DNA, the CDR3 is TGTGCCAGCAGCTCCCAGGCCTTTCCCGAGCGGTTCTATGGCTACACCTTC. Translation: CASSSQAFPERFYGYTF. The full variable domain, with the rest looked up from reference TRBV7-3 and TRBJ1-2, is GAGVSQTPSNKVTEKGKYVELRCDPISGHTALYWYRQSLGQGPEFLIYFQGTGAADDSGLPNDRFFAVRPEGSVSTLKIQRTERGDSAVYLCASSSQAFPERFYGYTFGSGTRLTVV.

This clone was found a few times. The chain is built from TRBV2 and TRBJ1-4; 9 bases align to TRBD1. Germline V CDR1 and CDR2: SNHLY, FYNNEI. CDR3 size: 15 residues. V lost 5 bases, J lost 6 bases, and 7 bases stayed unmatched. The CDR3 DNA sequence: TGTGCCAGCAGTCAACAGGGGGCAGTTCATGAAAAACTGTTTTTT. Its protein is CASSQQGAVHEKLFF.

V gene TRBV28 combines with J gene TRBJ1-1; no firm D call. CDR3 size: 12 residues. Germline values: CDR1 MDHEN, CDR2 SYDVKM. The V gene lost 8 bases and the J gene lost 1 base, with 8 bases spanning the gap. CDR3 nucleotide sequence: TGTGCCAGCCGTGGGCCGAACACTGAAGCTTTCTTT. Encoded protein: CASRGPNTEAFF.

V usage is TRBV11-2 and J usage is TRBJ1-6, with TRBD1 matching 7 bases. Trimming took 5 bases from V and 10 from J; bases not matched to a gene: 11. This CDR3 region has 15 residues. Looked up from germline, CDR1 is SGHAT and CDR2 is FQNNGV. The CDR3 bases are TGTGCCAGCAGCCAAGGGGTCGCAGGGGGGTCACCCCTCCACTTT. This encodes CASSQGVAGGSPLHF. Drawing the rest from reference TRBV11-2 and TRBJ1-6, the complete variable domain is EAGVAQSPRYKIIEKRQSVAFWCNPISGHATLYWYQQILGQGPKLLIQFQNNGVVDDSQLPKDRFSAERLKGVDSTLKIQPAKLEDSAVYLCASSQGVAGGSPLHFGNGTRLTVT.

The V and J genes are TRBV3-1 (or the pseudogene TRBV3-2) and TRBJ1-3; possibly TRBD1 for D (5 bases). Trimming removed 0 bases from V and 8 bases from J, with 8 bases in between. The CDR3 extends over 13 amino acids. Germline-derived CDR1 and CDR2 are LGHDT and YNNKEL (reference sequence). This CDR3 reads CASSQEGGHTIYF. The CDR3, as DNA: TGTGCCAGCAGCCAAGAGGGGGGACACACCATATATTTT.

This rearrangement joins TRBV6-5 to TRBJ1-4; 7 bases fit TRBD1. V dropped 7 bases and J dropped 5; count of bases not matched to a gene: 7. The CDR3 totals 14 residues. Germline CDR1 and CDR2: MNHEY and SVGAGI. CDR3 loop: CASKNRGVNEKLFF. CDR3 nucleotide sequence: TGTGCCAGCAAAAACAGGGGCGTGAATGAAAAACTGTTTTTT.

This rearrangement joins TRBV19 to TRBJ1-2; maybe TRBD1 (5 bases). V was shortened by 0 bases and J by 10 bases, with 12 bases between the two germline ends. The CDR3 loop spans 13 amino acids. Germline CDR1 is LNHDA and CDR2 is SQIVND (reference sequence). The CDR3, as DNA: TGTGCCAGTAGTATAGATCTGTCAGGGTTCTACACCTTC. This encodes CASSIDLSGFYTF.

The chain combines TRBV12-5 with TRBJ1-5; D not certain. This CDR3 spans 16 amino acids. V lost 5 bases, J lost 0 bases, and 14 bases lay in between. CDR1 and CDR2 (germline): LGHNT, FRNRAP. The CDR3 loop reads CASGPRIQYSNQPQHF. The CDR3 DNA follows: TGTGCTAGTGGTCCCCGTATCCAGTATAGCAATCAGCCCCAGCATTTT.

This clone has only one observation. The J gene is TRBJ1-1, the V gene TRBV12-5; D remains unclear. V was clipped by 4 bases and J by 5 bases, with 8 bases between them. This CDR3 has 12 amino acids. Per germline, CDR1 LGHNT and CDR2 FRNRAP. CDR3 nucleotides: TGTGCTAGTGGTTCGACCAGGACTGAAGCTTTCTTT. Protein sequence: CASGSTRTEAFF.

The chain links TRBV5-4 to TRBJ1-5; D may be TRBD1 (6 bases). The V gene's germline CDR1 is SGHNT and CDR2 YYREEE (reference sequence). V lost 0 bases to trimming and J lost 7 bases, with 8 bases between them. CDR3 length: 13 residues. The CDR3 DNA is TGTGCCAGCAGCTTGGACCAGGGGCAGCCCCAGCATTTT. Residues: CASSLDQGQPQHF.

This clone has a handful of counts. J is TRBJ1-5 and V is TRBV2; D is perhaps TRBD1 (6 bases). Trimming took off 4 bases at V and 4 bases at J, with 11 bases between the two ends. The CDR3 length is 14 residues. Germline V gives CDR1 SNHLY, CDR2 FYNNEI. The CDR3 spells CASSAGHSNQPQHF. The DNA of the CDR3 is TGTGCCAGCAGTGCGGGACATTCGAATCAGCCCCAGCATTTT.